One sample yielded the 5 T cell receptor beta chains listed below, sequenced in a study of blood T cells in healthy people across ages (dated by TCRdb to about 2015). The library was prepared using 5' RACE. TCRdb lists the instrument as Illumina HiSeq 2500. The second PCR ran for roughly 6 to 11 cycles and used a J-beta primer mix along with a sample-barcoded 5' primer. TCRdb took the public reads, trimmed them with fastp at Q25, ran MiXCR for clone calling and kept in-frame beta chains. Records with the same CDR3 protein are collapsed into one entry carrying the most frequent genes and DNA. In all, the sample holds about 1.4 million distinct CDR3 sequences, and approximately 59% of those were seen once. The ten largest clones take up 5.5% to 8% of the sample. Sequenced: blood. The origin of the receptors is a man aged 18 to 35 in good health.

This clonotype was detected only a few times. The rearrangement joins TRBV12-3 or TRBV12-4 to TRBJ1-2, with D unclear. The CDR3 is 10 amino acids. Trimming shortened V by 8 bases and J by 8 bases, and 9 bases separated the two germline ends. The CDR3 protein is CASGSGGYTF. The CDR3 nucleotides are TGTGCCAGCGGTTCCGGAGGCTACACCTTC.

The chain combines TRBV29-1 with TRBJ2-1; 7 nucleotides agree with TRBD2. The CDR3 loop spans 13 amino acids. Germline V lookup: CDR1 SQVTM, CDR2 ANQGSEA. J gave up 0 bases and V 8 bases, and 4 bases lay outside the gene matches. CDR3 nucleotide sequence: TGCAGCTCCAAGCGGGACTCCTACAATGAGCAGTTCTTC. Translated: CSSKRDSYNEQFF.

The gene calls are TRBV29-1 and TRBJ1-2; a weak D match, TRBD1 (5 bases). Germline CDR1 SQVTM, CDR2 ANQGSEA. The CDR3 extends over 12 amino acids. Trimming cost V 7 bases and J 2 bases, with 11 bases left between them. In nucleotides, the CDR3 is TGCAGCGCCCTTCGGGGGAACTATGGCTACACCTTC. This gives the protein CSALRGNYGYTF.

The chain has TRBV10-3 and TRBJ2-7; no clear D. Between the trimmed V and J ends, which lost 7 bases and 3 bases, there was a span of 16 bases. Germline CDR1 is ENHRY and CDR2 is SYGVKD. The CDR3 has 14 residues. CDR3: CAIIGPPPLYEQYF. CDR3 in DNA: TGTGCCATCATAGGCCCCCCTCCCCTCTACGAGCAGTACTTC.

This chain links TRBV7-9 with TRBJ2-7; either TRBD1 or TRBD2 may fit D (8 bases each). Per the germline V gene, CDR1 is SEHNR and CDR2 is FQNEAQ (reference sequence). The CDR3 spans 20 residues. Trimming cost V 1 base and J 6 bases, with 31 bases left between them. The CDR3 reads CASSLDRGDSKGLVEIEQYF. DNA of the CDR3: TGTGCCAGCAGCTTAGACAGGGGGGACAGCAAGGGACTAGTGGAAATCGAGCAGTACTTC.